The source of this T cell receptor beta chain is a study of beta chain features in type 1 diabetes. Study overall: The patient and healthy donor groups were comparable for age, gender and cell yields.

Findings and caveats of the study: Researchers reported that naive, central memory and Treg TCRB repertoires appeared more similar in patients than in healthy donors. Type 1 diabetes patients had fewer VDJ junction insertions and more deletions.

Germline V gene sequence: CDR1 LNHNV, CDR2 YYDKDF (reference sequence). Germline trimming cut 3 bases from V and 1 base from J; bases unmatched to any gene: 14. The CDR3 runs 19 residues. The entirety of the isolated RNA underwent reverse transcription, so expressed TCRB transcripts were sequenced. Profiled with immunoSEQ multiplex PCR; TCRdb holds only in-frame clones, not every one. The data hold over 500,000 clones, with 15% to 17% observed a single time. This clone was seen only a few times. Its antigen is as yet unknown. The clonotype was recovered from a man aged 18 to 30 in good health. The gene calls are TRBV15 and TRBJ1-1; TRBD1 agrees at 10 bases. The sequencing input was naive CD4+ T cells from blood. The CDR3 coding sequence is TGTGCCACCAGCAGGAATCCCCGACAGGGGGCACGGGGGAACACTGAAGCTTTCTTT. It specifies CATSRNPRQGARGNTEAFF.